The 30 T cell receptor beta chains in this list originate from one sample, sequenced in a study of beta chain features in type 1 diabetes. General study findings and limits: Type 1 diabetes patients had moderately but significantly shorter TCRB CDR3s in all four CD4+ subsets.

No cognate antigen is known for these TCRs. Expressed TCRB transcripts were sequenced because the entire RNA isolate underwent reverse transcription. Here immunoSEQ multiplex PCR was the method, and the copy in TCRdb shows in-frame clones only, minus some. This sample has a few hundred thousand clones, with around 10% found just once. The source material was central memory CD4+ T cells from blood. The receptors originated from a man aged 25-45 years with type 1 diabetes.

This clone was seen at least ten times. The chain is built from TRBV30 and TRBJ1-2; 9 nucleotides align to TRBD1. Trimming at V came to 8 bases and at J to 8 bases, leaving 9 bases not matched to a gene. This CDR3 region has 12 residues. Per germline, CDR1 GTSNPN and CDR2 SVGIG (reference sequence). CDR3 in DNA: TGTGCCCGGACCGGGACAGGGTTCGGCTACACCTTC. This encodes CARTGTGFGYTF. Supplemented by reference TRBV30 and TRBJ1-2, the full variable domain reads SQTIHQWPATLVQPVGSPLSLECTVEGTSNPNLYWYRQAAGRGLQLLFYSVGIGQISSEVPQNLSASRPQDRQFILSSKKLLLSDSGFYLCARTGTGFGYTFGSGTRLTVV.

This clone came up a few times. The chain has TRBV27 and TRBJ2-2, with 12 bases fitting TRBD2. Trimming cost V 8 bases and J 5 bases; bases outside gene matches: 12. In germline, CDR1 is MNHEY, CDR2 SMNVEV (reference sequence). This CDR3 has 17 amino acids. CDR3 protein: CASPLTSGRRRTGELFF. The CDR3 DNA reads TGTGCCAGCCCTCTGACTAGCGGGAGAAGGAGGACCGGGGAGCTGTTTTTT.

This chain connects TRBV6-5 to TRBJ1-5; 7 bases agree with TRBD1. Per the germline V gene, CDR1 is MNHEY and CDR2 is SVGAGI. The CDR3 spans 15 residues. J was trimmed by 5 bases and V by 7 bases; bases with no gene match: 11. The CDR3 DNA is TGTGCCAGCACCACCGACAGGGCTCCCTATCAGCCCCAGCATTTT. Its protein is CASTTDRAPYQPQHF.

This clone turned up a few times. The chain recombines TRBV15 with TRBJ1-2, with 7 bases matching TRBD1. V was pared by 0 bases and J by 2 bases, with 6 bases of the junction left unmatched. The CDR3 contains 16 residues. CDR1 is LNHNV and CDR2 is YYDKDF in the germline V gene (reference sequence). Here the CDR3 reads CATSRDLTGDNYGYTF. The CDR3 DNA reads TGTGCCACCAGCAGAGATTTAACAGGGGACAACTATGGCTACACCTTC.

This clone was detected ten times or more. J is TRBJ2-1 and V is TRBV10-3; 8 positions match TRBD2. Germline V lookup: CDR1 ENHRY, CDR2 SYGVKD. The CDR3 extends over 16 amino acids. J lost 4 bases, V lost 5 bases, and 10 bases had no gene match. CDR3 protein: CAISPFPRGRYNEQFF. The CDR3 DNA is TGTGCCATCAGTCCTTTCCCCCGCGGGAGGTACAATGAGCAGTTCTTC.

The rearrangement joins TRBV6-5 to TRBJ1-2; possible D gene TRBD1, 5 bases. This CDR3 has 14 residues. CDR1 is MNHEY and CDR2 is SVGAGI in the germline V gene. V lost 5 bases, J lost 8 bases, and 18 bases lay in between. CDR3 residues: CASSNRGRDRGYTF. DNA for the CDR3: TGTGCCAGCAGTAACCGGGGCAGGGATCGGGGCTACACCTTC.

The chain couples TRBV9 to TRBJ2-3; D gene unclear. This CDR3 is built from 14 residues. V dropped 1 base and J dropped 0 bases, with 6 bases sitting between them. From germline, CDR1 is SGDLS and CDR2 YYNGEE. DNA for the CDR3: TGTGCCAGCAGCGTATGGGTTAGCACAGATACGCAGTATTTT. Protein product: CASSVWVSTDTQYF.

For the CDR3, the DNA is TGTGCCAGCAGCGGGCCGGGTTTGACCCAAGAGACCCAGTACTTC. Its protein product is CASSGPGLTQETQYF. This chain joins TRBV9 and TRBJ2-5; D remains ambiguous. Germline CDR1 is SGDLS and CDR2 is YYNGEE. Trimming left V 3 bases short and J 1 base short, with 13 bases between. The CDR3 contains 15 residues.

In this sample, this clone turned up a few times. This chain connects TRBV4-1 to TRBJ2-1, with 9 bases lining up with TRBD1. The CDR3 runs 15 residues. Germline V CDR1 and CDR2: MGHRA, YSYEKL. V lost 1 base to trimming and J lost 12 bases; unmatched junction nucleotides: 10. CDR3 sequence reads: CASSQGLGQGRGQFF. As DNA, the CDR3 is TGCGCCAGCAGCCAAGGTCTGGGACAGGGACGTGGGCAGTTCTTC.

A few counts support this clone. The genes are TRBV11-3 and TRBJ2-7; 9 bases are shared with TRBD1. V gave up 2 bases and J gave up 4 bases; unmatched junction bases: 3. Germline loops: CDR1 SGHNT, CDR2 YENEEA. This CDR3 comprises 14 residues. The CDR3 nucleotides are TGTGCCAGCAGCTTAAGACAGGGGGAGTACGAGCAGTACTTC. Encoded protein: CASSLRQGEYEQYF.

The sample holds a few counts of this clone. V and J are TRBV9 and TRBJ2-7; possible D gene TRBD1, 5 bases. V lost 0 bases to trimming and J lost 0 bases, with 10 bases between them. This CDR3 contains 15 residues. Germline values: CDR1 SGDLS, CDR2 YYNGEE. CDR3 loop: CASSVEGQTSYEQYF. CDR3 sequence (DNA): TGTGCCAGCAGCGTAGAGGGGCAGACCTCCTACGAGCAGTACTTC.

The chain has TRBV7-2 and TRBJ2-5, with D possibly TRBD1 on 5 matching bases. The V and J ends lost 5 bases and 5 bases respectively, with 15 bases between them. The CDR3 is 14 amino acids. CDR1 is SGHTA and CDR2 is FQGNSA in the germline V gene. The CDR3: CASSPPTGVETQYF. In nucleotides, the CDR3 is TGTGCCAGCAGCCCCCCAACAGGAGTCGAGACCCAGTACTTC. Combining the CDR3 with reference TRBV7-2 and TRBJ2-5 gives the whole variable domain GAGVSQSPSNKVTEKGKDVELRCDPISGHTALYWYRQSLGQGLEFLIYFQGNSAPDKSGLPSDRFSAERTGGSVSTLTIQRTQQEDSAVYLCASSPPTGVETQYFGPGTRLLVL.

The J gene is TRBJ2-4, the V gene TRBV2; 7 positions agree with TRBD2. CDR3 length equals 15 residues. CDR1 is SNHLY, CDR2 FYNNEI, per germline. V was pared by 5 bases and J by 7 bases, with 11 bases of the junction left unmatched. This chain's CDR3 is CASSPTSASGNIQYF. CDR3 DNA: TGTGCCAGCAGTCCTACTAGCGCCTCCGGTAACATTCAGTACTTC.

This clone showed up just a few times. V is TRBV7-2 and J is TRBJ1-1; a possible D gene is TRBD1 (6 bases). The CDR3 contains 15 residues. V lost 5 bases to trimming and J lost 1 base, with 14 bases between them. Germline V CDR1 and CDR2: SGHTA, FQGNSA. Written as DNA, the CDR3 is TGTGCCAGCAGCGTTACCAGGGGTGGGAACACTGAAGCTTTCTTT. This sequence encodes CASSVTRGGNTEAFF.

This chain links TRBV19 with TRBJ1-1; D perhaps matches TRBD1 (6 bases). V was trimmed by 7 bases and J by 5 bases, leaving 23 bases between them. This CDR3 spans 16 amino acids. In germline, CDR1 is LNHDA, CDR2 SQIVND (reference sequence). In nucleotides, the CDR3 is TGTGCCAGTACCATTCGGTTGGACAGTCTAAGGACTGAAGCTTTCTTT. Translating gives CASTIRLDSLRTEAFF.

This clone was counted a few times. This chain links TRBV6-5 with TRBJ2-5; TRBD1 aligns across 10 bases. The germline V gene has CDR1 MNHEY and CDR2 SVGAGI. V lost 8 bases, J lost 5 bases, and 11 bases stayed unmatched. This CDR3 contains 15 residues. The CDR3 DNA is TGTGCCAGCCGCCGGACAGGGGGTTCCCCGGAGACCCAGTACTTC. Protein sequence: CASRRTGGSPETQYF.

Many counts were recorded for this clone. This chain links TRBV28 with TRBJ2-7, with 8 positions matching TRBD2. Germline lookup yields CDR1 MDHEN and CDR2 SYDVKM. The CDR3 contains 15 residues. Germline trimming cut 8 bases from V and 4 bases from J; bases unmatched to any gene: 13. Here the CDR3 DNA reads TGTGCCAGCCAGAGGCGCCCGATAGCGGGATACGAGCAGTACTTC. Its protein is CASQRRPIAGYEQYF.

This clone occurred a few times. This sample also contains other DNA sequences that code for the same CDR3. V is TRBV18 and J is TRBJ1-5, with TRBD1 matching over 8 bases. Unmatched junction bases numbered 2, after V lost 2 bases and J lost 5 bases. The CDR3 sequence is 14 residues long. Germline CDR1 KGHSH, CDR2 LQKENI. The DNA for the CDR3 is TGTGCCAGCTCACCAGACAGGGGATATCAGCCCCAGCATTTT. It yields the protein CASSPDRGYQPQHF.

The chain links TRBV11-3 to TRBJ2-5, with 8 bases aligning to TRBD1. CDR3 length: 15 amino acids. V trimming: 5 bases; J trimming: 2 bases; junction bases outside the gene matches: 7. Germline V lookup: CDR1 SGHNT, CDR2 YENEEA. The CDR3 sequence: CASSPGQGVQETQYF. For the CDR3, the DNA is TGTGCCAGCAGCCCCGGACAGGGTGTTCAAGAGACCCAGTACTTC.

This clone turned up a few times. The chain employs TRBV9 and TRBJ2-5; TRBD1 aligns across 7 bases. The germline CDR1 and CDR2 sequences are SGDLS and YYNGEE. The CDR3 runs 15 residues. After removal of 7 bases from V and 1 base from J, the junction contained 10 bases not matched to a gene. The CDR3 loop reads CASSPPGQSQETQYF. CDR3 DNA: TGTGCCAGCTCACCTCCGGGACAGAGCCAAGAGACCCAGTACTTC.

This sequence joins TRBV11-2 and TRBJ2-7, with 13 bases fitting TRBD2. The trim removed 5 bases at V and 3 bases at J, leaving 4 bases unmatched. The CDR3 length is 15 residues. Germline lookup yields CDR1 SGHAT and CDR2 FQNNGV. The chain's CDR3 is CASSLRTSGSYEQYF. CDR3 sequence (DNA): TGTGCCAGCAGCCTAAGGACTAGCGGGAGCTACGAGCAGTACTTC.

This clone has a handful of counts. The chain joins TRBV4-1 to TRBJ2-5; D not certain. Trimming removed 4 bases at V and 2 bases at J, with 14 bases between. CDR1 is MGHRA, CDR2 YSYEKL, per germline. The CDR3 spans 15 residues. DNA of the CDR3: TGCGCCAGCAGCCGGTACCAGAGAACACAAGAGACCCAGTACTTC. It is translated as CASSRYQRTQETQYF.

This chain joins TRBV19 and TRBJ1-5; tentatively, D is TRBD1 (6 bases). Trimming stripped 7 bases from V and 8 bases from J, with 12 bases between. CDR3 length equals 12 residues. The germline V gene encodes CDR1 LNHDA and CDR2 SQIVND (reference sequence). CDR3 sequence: CASTQGKEPQHF. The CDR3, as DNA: TGTGCCAGTACCCAGGGGAAGGAGCCCCAGCATTTT.

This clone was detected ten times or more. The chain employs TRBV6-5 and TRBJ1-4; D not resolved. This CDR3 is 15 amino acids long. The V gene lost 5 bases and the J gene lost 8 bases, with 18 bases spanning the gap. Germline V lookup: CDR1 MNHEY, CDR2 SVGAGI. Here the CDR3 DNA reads TGTGCCAGCAGTATATCGGGCGCTTCCGGGGAAAAACTGTTTTTT. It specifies CASSISGASGEKLFF.

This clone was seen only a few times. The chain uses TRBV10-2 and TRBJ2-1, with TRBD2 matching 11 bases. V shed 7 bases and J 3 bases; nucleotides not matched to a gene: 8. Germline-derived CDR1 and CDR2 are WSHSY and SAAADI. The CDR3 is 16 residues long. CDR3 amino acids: CASKGTSGGGYNEQFF. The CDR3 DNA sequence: TGCGCCAGCAAAGGGACTAGCGGAGGGGGCTACAATGAGCAGTTCTTC.

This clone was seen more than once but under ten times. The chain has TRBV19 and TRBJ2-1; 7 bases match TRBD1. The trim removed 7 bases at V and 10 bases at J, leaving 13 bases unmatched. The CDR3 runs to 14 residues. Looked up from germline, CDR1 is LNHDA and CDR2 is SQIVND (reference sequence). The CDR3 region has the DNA TGTGCCAGTACCCGGTTCGACAGGGTCGGGGAGCAGTTCTTC. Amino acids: CASTRFDRVGEQFF.

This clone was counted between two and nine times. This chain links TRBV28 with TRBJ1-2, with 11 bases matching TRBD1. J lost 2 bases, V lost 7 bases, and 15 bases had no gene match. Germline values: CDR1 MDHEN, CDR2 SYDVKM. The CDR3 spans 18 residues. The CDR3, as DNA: TGTGCCAGCACCACCCCTGGGACAGGGGGGTCGAGGAACTATGGCTACACCTTC. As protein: CASTTPGTGGSRNYGYTF.

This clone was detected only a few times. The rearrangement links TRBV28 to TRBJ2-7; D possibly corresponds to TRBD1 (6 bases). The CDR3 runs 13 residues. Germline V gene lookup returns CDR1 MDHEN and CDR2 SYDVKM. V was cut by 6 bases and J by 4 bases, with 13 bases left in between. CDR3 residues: CASRKDSFYEQYF. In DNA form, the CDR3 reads TGTGCCAGCAGAAAGGACAGTTTTTACGAGCAGTACTTC.

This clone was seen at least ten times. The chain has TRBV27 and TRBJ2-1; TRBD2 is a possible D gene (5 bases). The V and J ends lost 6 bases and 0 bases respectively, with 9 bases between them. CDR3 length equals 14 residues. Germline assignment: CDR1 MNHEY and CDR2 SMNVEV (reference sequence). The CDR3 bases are TGTGCCAGCAGGCCCGGGATCTCCTACAATGAGCAGTTCTTC. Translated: CASRPGISYNEQFF.

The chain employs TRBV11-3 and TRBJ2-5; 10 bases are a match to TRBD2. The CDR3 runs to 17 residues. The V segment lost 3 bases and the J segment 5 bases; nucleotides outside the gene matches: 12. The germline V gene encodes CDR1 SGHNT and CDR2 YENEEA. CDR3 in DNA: TGTGCCAGCAGCTTGGCTAGCGGGAGCCTCGTTGGTGAGACCCAGTACTTC. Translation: CASSLASGSLVGETQYF.